The sequence of this T cell receptor (beta chain) was determined in a study of CXCR3-negative and CXCR3-positive naive CD8 T cells. UMI labels and 5' RACE were used to prepare the TRB cDNA libraries. From its re-call of the 5' RACE reads, TCRdb lists each CDR3 protein once, without DNA. Seen in this sample are 65,000 to 90,000 distinct CDR3 sequences; the ten most common clones hold approximately 0.6%. Broader study findings: Sequencing showed both naive subsets with comparably high diversity, and memory CD8+ cells much lower. In CXCR3-positive naive cells, the TRB CDR3s were more hydrophobic than in CXCR3-negative naive cells.

Cells that were CD45RO-CCR7+CD27+CD95- constituted naive CD8+ T cells. For this clonotype: Its specificity is unknown.

The CDR3 spans 17 residues. Germline V gives CDR1 DFQATT, CDR2 SNEGSKA (reference sequence). The receptor comes from a human donor in good health. Some clones in this sample may be carry-over from other donors' samples. The rearrangement uses TRBV20-1 and TRBJ2-3; TCRdb's assignment of TRBD2 cannot be checked, as there is no DNA. The sample comprised naive CXCR3+ CD8+ T cells from blood. The sample's subset: CD45RO-CCR7+CD27+CD95- naive CD8+ T cells expressing CXCR3 (TNR3+). CDR3 sequence: CSASYPGTSGNTDTQYF.